A selection of T cell receptor beta chains follows, all from one sample in a study of shared clonotypes between healthy human individuals. Only in-frame clones appear in the TCRdb table, and some are missing; sequencing was by immunoSEQ multiplex PCR. The sample has approximately 700,000 clones; 73% are singletons. The sample taken for sequencing was memory CD4+ T cells sorted from blood. Receptors were obtained from a woman aged 25 to 39 in good health. Each CDR3 is given with its conserved first and last residue. Fields, in order: V gene, CDR3 length, J gene, clone size, D gene, CDR3 protein, CDR3 DNA. A D gene is named only where the DNA matches it firmly. Expanded clones get a size class; other rows say once, few or many, or leave the size out.

v_call: TRBV6-5; cdr3_length: 13; j_call: TRBJ2-7; clone_size: once; d_call: NA; cdr3_aa: CASSPPGTYEQYF; cdr3_nt: TGTGCCAGCAGTCCGCCCGGGACCTACGAGCAGTACTTC
v_call: TRBV6-1; cdr3_length: 14; j_call: TRBJ1-3; clone_size: NA; d_call: NA; cdr3_aa: CASSEQSGGNTIYF; cdr3_nt: TGTGCCAGCAGTGAGCAGTCGGGTGGAAACACCATATATTTT
v_call: TRBV27; cdr3_length: 16; j_call: TRBJ2-7; clone_size: NA; d_call: TRBD1; cdr3_aa: CASSPSGTGGWGEQYF; cdr3_nt: TGTGCCAGCAGCCCTTCGGGGACAGGGGGTTGGGGCGAGCAGTACTTC
v_call: TRBV29-1; cdr3_length: 13; j_call: TRBJ1-1; clone_size: NA; d_call: NA; cdr3_aa: CSASGTSGTEAFF; cdr3_nt: TGCAGCGCTTCCGGGACCTCGGGCACTGAAGCTTTCTTT
v_call: TRBV7-8; cdr3_length: 12; j_call: TRBJ2-7; clone_size: NA; d_call: NA; cdr3_aa: CASSLGMWEQYF; cdr3_nt: TGTGCCAGCAGCTTGGGTATGTGGGAGCAGTACTTC
v_call: TRBV5-1; cdr3_length: 12; j_call: TRBJ2-7; clone_size: NA; d_call: NA; cdr3_aa: CASSLNSYEQYF; cdr3_nt: TGCGCCAGCAGCTTGAATTCCTACGAGCAGTACTTC
v_call: TRBV6-5; cdr3_length: 14; j_call: TRBJ1-4; clone_size: few; d_call: TRBD1; cdr3_aa: CASSRDRGNEKLFF; cdr3_nt: TGTGCCAGCAGCCGCGACAGGGGAAATGAAAAACTGTTTTTT
v_call: TRBV30; cdr3_length: 16; j_call: TRBJ1-1; clone_size: NA; d_call: NA; cdr3_aa: CAWSVHIKETNTEAFF; cdr3_nt: TGTGCCTGGAGTGTGCACATAAAAGAAACCAACACTGAAGCTTTCTTT
v_call: TRBV11-2; cdr3_length: 14; j_call: TRBJ1-4; clone_size: many; d_call: TRBD1; cdr3_aa: CASSSGQGTRKLFF; cdr3_nt: TGTGCCAGCAGCTCGGGACAGGGAACGAGGAAACTGTTTTTT
v_call: TRBV5-1; cdr3_length: 16; j_call: TRBJ1-1; clone_size: few; d_call: TRBD1; cdr3_aa: CASSHIGQGRNTEAFF; cdr3_nt: TGCGCCAGCAGTCACATCGGACAGGGGAGGAACACTGAAGCTTTCTTT
v_call: TRBV30; cdr3_length: 14; j_call: TRBJ2-5; clone_size: many; d_call: NA; cdr3_aa: CAWSVGYGQETQYF; cdr3_nt: TGTGCCTGGAGTGTAGGATACGGCCAAGAGACCCAGTACTTC
v_call: TRBV25-1; cdr3_length: 16; j_call: TRBJ2-3; clone_size: NA; d_call: TRBD1; cdr3_aa: CASSTRLQGAADTQYF; cdr3_nt: TGTGCCAGCAGTACCCGTCTACAGGGGGCCGCAGATACGCAGTATTTT
v_call: TRBV28; cdr3_length: 13; j_call: TRBJ2-7; clone_size: NA; d_call: TRBD1; cdr3_aa: CASSFSGTGKKYF; cdr3_nt: TGTGCCAGCAGTTTCTCCGGGACAGGGAAGAAGTACTTC
v_call: TRBV9; cdr3_length: 16; j_call: TRBJ2-1; clone_size: NA; d_call: TRBD2; cdr3_aa: CASSVKAGRLYNEQFF; cdr3_nt: TGTGCCAGCAGCGTGAAAGCGGGGCGCCTTTACAATGAGCAGTTCTTC
v_call: TRBV14; cdr3_length: 14; j_call: TRBJ2-5; clone_size: NA; d_call: TRBD2; cdr3_aa: CASSESSGRETQYF; cdr3_nt: TGTGCCAGCAGCGAATCTAGCGGGAGAGAGACCCAGTACTTC
v_call: TRBV7-9; cdr3_length: 14; j_call: TRBJ2-7; clone_size: NA; d_call: NA; cdr3_aa: CASSPSGISYEQYF; cdr3_nt: TGTGCCAGCAGCCCCTCGGGGATCTCCTACGAGCAGTACTTC